The entry that follows covers one T cell receptor (beta chain) sequence. No antigen is known for it. Primers included in the PCR were 60 Vbeta and 13 Jbeta primers. Some clones are missing from TCRdb's copy, which holds only in-frame ones; the method was immunoSEQ multiplex PCR. The sample has under 200,000 clones, roughly 77% seen once. V gave up 0 bases and J gave up 3 bases, with 9 bases separating them. The germline V gene encodes CDR1 SGHVS and CDR2 FQNEAQ. CDR3 length: 15 residues. This sample is part of a study of cytomegalovirus exposure and HLA in healthy donors. Study as a whole: In a previous analysis, 95 million to 130 million unique TCR beta sequences were found from about 190 million T cells. Most donors, about 77% of approximately 400 genotyped, fell in the Caucasian-associated ancestry cluster.

Findings and caveats of the study: 164 TCR beta chains were listed as cytomegalovirus-associated. With later analysis, a missense DCLRE1C variant became linked to TCR beta V- and J-gene trimming.

This chain connects TRBV7-8 to TRBJ1-5, with unresolved D. The material sequenced was PBMCs. This TCR was recovered from a woman aged 40 to 49 in good health and CMV-seropositive. Here the CDR3 DNA reads TGTGCCAGCAGCTTAGCTCAAGCGAACAATCAGCCCCAGCATTTT. Its translation: CASSLAQANNQPQHF.